Below are 27 T cell receptor beta chains sequenced from a single sample in a study of cytomegalovirus exposure and HLA in healthy donors. PCR employed 60 Vbeta and 13 Jbeta primers. The assay was immunoSEQ multiplex PCR, and TCRdb's table has in-frame clones only and misses some. The sample holds 200,000 or so clones; 70% to 85% are singletons and the top ten take 1.5% to 2%. The sample taken for sequencing was PBMCs. These receptors came from a man aged 45-65 years in good health and CMV-seronegative.

This clone was picked up a small number of times. Other DNA sequences within the sample encode an identical CDR3. The V and J genes are TRBV28 and TRBJ2-2; D is unresolved. Germline V lookup: CDR1 MDHEN, CDR2 SYDVKM. The ends were cut back, 5 bases at V and 2 bases at J, with 3 bases in the middle. This CDR3 has 12 residues. CDR3 nucleotides: TGTGCCAGCAGTCTTAACACCGGGGAGCTGTTTTTT. Translated: CASSLNTGELFF.

The V call is TRBV30, the J call TRBJ2-3, with D hard to call. Germline V CDR1 and CDR2: GTSNPN, SVGIG (reference sequence). This CDR3 is built from 14 residues. V was shortened by 3 bases and J by 0 bases, with 10 bases between the two germline ends. The CDR3 sequence: CAWRDWRSTDTQYF. CDR3 bases: TGTGCCTGGAGAGATTGGCGGAGCACAGATACGCAGTATTTT.

This chain uses TRBV6-5 with TRBJ2-7; 9 bases line up with TRBD1. The CDR3 spans 15 residues. Germline CDR1 is MNHEY and CDR2 is SVGAGI. V lost 5 bases to trimming and J lost 3 bases; unmatched junction nucleotides: 8. CDR3 sequence reads: CASSPPGTGIYEQYF. For the CDR3, the DNA is TGTGCCAGCAGTCCGCCCGGGACAGGGATCTACGAGCAGTACTTC.

J is TRBJ2-7 and V is TRBV28, with D unresolved. The CDR3 has 11 residues. The V end was cut by 5 bases, the J end by 8 bases, with 10 bases between. Per the germline V gene, CDR1 is MDHEN and CDR2 is SYDVKM. The CDR3 DNA sequence: TGTGCCAGCAGTGACCCTAGGAAGCAGTACTTC. Translating it yields CASSDPRKQYF. Looking up the rest from reference TRBV28 and TRBJ2-7 gives the full variable domain: DVKVTQSSRYLVKRTGEKVFLECVQDMDHENMFWYRQDPGLGLRLIYFSYDVKMKEKGDIPEGYSVSREKKERFSLILESASTNQTSMYLCASSDPRKQYFGPGTRLTVT.

The chain joins TRBV28 to TRBJ2-2; TRBD2 aligns across 7 bases. After removal of 3 bases from V and 3 bases from J, the junction contained 7 bases not matched to a gene. Germline V gives CDR1 MDHEN, CDR2 SYDVKM. The CDR3 contains 16 residues. The CDR3 DNA reads TGTGCCAGCAGTTTCAGGACTAGTTTTTACACCGGGGAGCTGTTTTTT. Encoded protein: CASSFRTSFYTGELFF.

This chain connects TRBV14 to TRBJ2-2, with D uncertain. Germline V gives CDR1 SGHDN, CDR2 FVKESK. The V and J ends lost 4 bases and 2 bases respectively, with 17 bases between them. The CDR3 covers 17 residues. CDR3 residues: CASSLDDFRSNTGELFF. The CDR3 nucleotides are TGTGCCAGCAGCCTCGATGACTTCCGCAGCAACACCGGGGAGCTGTTTTTT.

This clone was seen a single time. The CDR3, as DNA: TGTGCCAGCCGGGGGGGCGCTTCACTTGAAGCTTTCTTT. Residues: CASRGGASLEAFF. The chain recombines TRBV7-9 with TRBJ1-1, with a weak D call TRBD1 (6 bases). V shed 8 bases and J shed 7 bases, with 17 bases lying between them. The CDR3 length is 13 residues. CDR1 SEHNR and CDR2 FQNEAQ come from the germline V gene (reference sequence).

For this clone: Germline is not matched at one junction end, which may reflect a read error. The chain couples TRBV18 to TRBJ1-3; a weak D match, TRBD1 (6 bases). The CDR3 runs to 14 residues. Looked up from germline, CDR1 is KGHSH and CDR2 is LQKENI. For the CDR3, the DNA is TGTGCCAGCTCACTCCGGACAGTTGGAGACACCATATATTTT. The encoded protein is CASSLRTVGDTIYF.

This clone was detected once. The chain carries TRBV7-2 and TRBJ2-3; 12 nucleotides line up with TRBD1. CDR1 is SGHTA, CDR2 FQGNSA, per germline. The junction had 3 bases not matched to a gene; V was cut back by 1 base and J by 4 bases. The CDR3 runs 16 residues. The CDR3 loop is CASSLEGTGGPDTQYF. CDR3 coding DNA: TGTGCCAGCAGCTTAGAAGGGACAGGGGGCCCAGATACGCAGTATTTT.

This clone occurred a few times. J is TRBJ1-2 and V is TRBV28; the D is unclear. CDR1 is MDHEN and CDR2 is SYDVKM in the germline V gene. V was trimmed by 3 bases and J by 3 bases, leaving 14 bases between them. The CDR3 consists of 15 residues. DNA for the CDR3: TGTGCCAGCAGTTTTTCACTAGGAGGGTACTATGGCTACACCTTC. Amino acids: CASSFSLGGYYGYTF.

The chain carries TRBV6-5 and TRBJ2-1; no firm D call. The germline gives CDR1 MNHEY, CDR2 SVGAGI. Trimming cost V 2 bases and J 4 bases, with 12 bases left between them. CDR3 size: 15 residues. The CDR3 reads CASSYGSIFYNEQFF. The DNA for the CDR3 is TGTGCCAGCAGTTACGGTAGCATCTTTTACAATGAGCAGTTCTTC.

This chain uses TRBV18 with TRBJ2-7; TRBD2 agrees at 10 bases. V shed 1 base and J 3 bases; nucleotides not matched to a gene: 6. The CDR3 spans 16 residues. Per the germline V gene, CDR1 is KGHSH and CDR2 is LQKENI. CDR3 residues: CASSPRKLAGGYEQYF. The CDR3 nucleotides read TGTGCCAGCTCACCACGTAAATTAGCGGGAGGCTACGAGCAGTACTTC. Based on the CDR3 plus reference TRBV18 and TRBJ2-7, the full variable domain is NAGVMQNPRHLVRRRGQEARLRCSPMKGHSHVYWYRQLPEEGLKFMVYLQKENIIDESGMPKERFSAEFPKEGPSILRIQQVVRGDSAAYFCASSPRKLAGGYEQYFGPGTRLTVT.

Notes on this clone: The junction differs from germline at one of its ends, possibly a read error. The identical CDR3 is also encoded by other nucleotide sequences in the sample. V usage is TRBV10-3 and J usage is TRBJ1-2, with 7 bases lining up with TRBD1. CDR1 ENHRY and CDR2 SYGVKD come from the germline V gene. CDR3 length: 14 residues. The CDR3 coding sequence is TGCGCCATCAGGGACCAGGGGGTGAACTATGGCTACACCTTC. Translated, it gives CAIRDQGVNYGYTF.

There are a few counts of this clone. The chain uses TRBV4-2 and TRBJ2-5; D is perhaps TRBD1 (6 bases). This CDR3 is 13 amino acids long. Germline lookup yields CDR1 LGHNA and CDR2 YNFKEQ. The ends were cut back, 8 bases at V and 5 bases at J, with 15 bases in the middle. CDR3 sequence (DNA): TGTGCCAGCTTGGACTCGAGGGGGGAGACCCAGTACTTC. As protein: CASLDSRGETQYF.

The rearrangement uses TRBV30 and TRBJ2-3; TRBD2 matches 15 bases. Germline V gene sequence: CDR1 GTSNPN, CDR2 SVGIG (reference sequence). Losses at the gene ends were 2 bases for V and 7 bases for J; bases not matched to a gene: 16. The CDR3 sequence is 19 residues long. The DNA of the CDR3 is TGTGCCTGGAGTCCCAGGGGACTGGGACTAGCGGGAGGTGAGAATACGCAGTATTTT. As protein: CAWSPRGLGLAGGENTQYF.

The CDR3 is CASSYSEGLGEKLFF. The DNA for the CDR3 is TGTGCCAGCAGTTACTCGGAGGGGCTGGGGGAAAAACTGTTTTTT. J is TRBJ1-4 and V is TRBV6-5, with TRBD1 as a possible D gene (5 bases). V dropped 0 bases and J dropped 8 bases, with 13 bases sitting between them. CDR3 length equals 15 residues. CDR1 is MNHEY and CDR2 is SVGAGI in the germline V gene.

Written as DNA, the CDR3 is TGTGCCTGGAGTGCACTGGGACAGCCTAACTATGGCTACACCTTC. Protein sequence: CAWSALGQPNYGYTF. The rearrangement joins TRBV30 to TRBJ1-2; 7 nucleotides match TRBD1. With V trimmed by 1 base and J by 0 bases, 5 bases remained unmatched. Germline V lookup: CDR1 GTSNPN, CDR2 SVGIG (reference sequence). The CDR3 loop spans 15 amino acids.

This rearrangement joins TRBV19 to TRBJ1-2; TRBD1 matches 11 bases. Trimming at V came to 3 bases and at J to 9 bases, leaving 3 bases not matched to a gene. Germline V CDR1 and CDR2: LNHDA, SQIVND (reference sequence). CDR3 length equals 13 residues. The CDR3 loop is CASSMDRGQRYTF. The CDR3 region has the DNA TGTGCCAGTAGTATGGACAGGGGGCAACGCTACACCTTC.

This clone turned up a few times. This rearrangement joins TRBV14 to TRBJ1-3, with D tentatively TRBD1 (5 bases). Looked up from germline, CDR1 is SGHDN and CDR2 is FVKESK. This CDR3 comprises 15 residues. Trimming shortened V by 2 bases and J by 4 bases, and 12 bases separated the two germline ends. CDR3 in amino acids: CASSQMGSGGNTIYF. CDR3 bases: TGTGCCAGCAGCCAAATGGGATCAGGGGGAAACACCATATATTTT.

CDR3 DNA sequence: TGCGCCAGCAGCTGGGGACTAGCGGGCACGATTTTTAGCACAGATACGCAGTATTTT. Amino acids: CASSWGLAGTIFSTDTQYF. V is TRBV5-1 and J is TRBJ2-3; 12 nucleotides agree with TRBD2. V trimming: 3 bases; J trimming: 0 bases; junction bases outside the gene matches: 11. Per the germline V gene, CDR1 is SGHRS and CDR2 is YFSETQ. CDR3 size: 19 residues.

The chain couples TRBV9 to TRBJ2-1; 8 bases are a match to TRBD2. CDR1 is SGDLS, CDR2 YYNGEE, per germline. This CDR3 spans 16 amino acids. The trim removed 3 bases at V and 6 bases at J, leaving 11 bases unmatched. The CDR3: CASSGHSGTRTNEQFF. The CDR3 nucleotides are TGTGCCAGCAGCGGTCATAGCGGGACGAGAACCAATGAGCAGTTCTTC.

This chain links TRBV28 with TRBJ2-7; 12 nucleotides align to TRBD2. The CDR3 sequence is 16 residues long. V dropped 2 bases and J dropped 0; count of bases not matched to a gene: 2. Germline V gene data show CDR1 as MDHEN and CDR2 as SYDVKM. The DNA of the CDR3 is TGTGCCAGCAGTTTAGTGACTAGCGGGAGCTCCTACGAGCAGTACTTC. Translating gives CASSLVTSGSSYEQYF.

The V call is TRBV9, the J call TRBJ2-3, with a weak D call TRBD2 (6 bases). Germline V CDR1 and CDR2: SGDLS, YYNGEE. V lost 0 bases, J lost 1 base, and 9 bases lay in between. The CDR3 extends over 15 amino acids. DNA for the CDR3: TGTGCCAGCAGCGTAGCGGGAGTGGGCACAGATACGCAGTATTTT. It codes for CASSVAGVGTDTQYF.

The rearrangement links TRBV18 to TRBJ2-7, with a tentative D call TRBD2 (5 bases). Trimming removed 1 base from V and 6 bases from J, with 10 bases in between. The CDR3 has 13 amino acids. CDR1 and CDR2 from the germline V gene are KGHSH and LQKENI. CDR3 protein: CASSPQGAREQYF. CDR3 sequence (DNA): TGTGCCAGCTCACCACAGGGAGCGCGCGAGCAGTACTTC.

J is TRBJ2-1 and V is TRBV18; 10 bases map to TRBD1. From germline, CDR1 is KGHSH and CDR2 LQKENI. The CDR3 spans 15 residues. V dropped 5 bases and J dropped 4; count of bases not matched to a gene: 5. The CDR3 DNA reads TGTGCCAGCTCAGCCGGGACAGGGGTATACAATGAGCAGTTCTTC. It is translated as CASSAGTGVYNEQFF.

This chain connects TRBV7-9 to TRBJ1-5; D remains unclear. V lost 5 bases and J 3 bases, leaving 14 bases between the germline ends. Germline CDR1 and CDR2: SEHNR and FQNEAQ (reference sequence). This CDR3 comprises 15 residues. CDR3 residues: CASSPISGINQPQHF. DNA for the CDR3: TGTGCCAGCAGCCCTATTTCAGGCATCAATCAGCCCCAGCATTTT.

V and J are TRBV10-2 and TRBJ2-1; maybe TRBD2 (5 bases). The CDR3 extends over 14 amino acids. CDR1 is WSHSY, CDR2 SAAADI, per germline. V shed 8 bases and J shed 2 bases, with 13 bases lying between them. This chain's CDR3 is CASGSAAAYNEQFF. The CDR3 region has the DNA TGCGCCAGCGGTTCAGCGGCGGCCTACAATGAGCAGTTCTTC.